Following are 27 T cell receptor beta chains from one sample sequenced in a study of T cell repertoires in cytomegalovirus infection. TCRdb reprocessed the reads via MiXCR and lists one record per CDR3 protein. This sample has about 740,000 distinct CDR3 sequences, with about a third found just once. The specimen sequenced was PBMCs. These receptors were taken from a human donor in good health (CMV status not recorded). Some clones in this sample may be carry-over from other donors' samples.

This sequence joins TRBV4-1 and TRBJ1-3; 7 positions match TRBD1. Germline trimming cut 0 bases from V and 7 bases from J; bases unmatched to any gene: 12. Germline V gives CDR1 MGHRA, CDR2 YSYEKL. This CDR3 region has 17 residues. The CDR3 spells CASSQENFRDRHNTIYF. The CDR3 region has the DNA TGCGCCAGCAGCCAAGAAAACTTCCGGGACAGACATAACACCATATATTTT.

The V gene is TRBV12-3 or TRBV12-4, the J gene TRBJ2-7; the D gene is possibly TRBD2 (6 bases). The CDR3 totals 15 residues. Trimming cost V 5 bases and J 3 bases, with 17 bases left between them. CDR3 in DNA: TGTGCCAGCAGTGTGCGAATTGGGACTCACTACGAGCAGTACTTC. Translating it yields CASSVRIGTHYEQYF.

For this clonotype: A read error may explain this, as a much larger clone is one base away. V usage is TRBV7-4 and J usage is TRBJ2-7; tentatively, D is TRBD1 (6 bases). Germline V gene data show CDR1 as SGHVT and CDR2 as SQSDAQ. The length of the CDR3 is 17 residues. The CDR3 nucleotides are TGTGTCAGCAGCTTTAAGGAAAACAGGGATACAACCTACGAGCAGTACTTC. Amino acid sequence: CVSSFKENRDTTYEQYF.

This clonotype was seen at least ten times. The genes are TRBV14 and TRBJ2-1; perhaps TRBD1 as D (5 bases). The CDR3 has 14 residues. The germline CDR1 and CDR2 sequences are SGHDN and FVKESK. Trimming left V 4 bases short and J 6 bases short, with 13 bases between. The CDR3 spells CASSPSGRGNEQFF. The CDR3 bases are TGTGCCAGCAGCCCCTCCGGAAGGGGCAATGAGCAGTTCTTC.

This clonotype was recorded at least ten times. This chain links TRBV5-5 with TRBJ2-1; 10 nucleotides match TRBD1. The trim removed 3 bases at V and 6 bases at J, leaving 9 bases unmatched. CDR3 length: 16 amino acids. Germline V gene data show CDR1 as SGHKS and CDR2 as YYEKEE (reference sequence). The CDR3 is CASSWRTGTGVNEQFF. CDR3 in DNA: TGTGCCAGCAGCTGGCGCACCGGGACAGGGGTCAATGAGCAGTTCTTC.

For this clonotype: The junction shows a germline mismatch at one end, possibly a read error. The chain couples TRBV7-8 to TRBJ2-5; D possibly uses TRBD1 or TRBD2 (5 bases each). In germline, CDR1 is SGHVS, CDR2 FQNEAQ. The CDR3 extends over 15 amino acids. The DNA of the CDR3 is TGTTCCAGCAGCTTAAGAGGGGTCGGGAAAGAGCCCCAGTCCTTC. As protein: CSSSLRGVGKEPQSF. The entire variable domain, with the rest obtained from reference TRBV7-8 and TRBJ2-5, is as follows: GAGVSQSPRYKVAKRGQDVALRCDPISGHVSLFWYQQALGQGPEFLTYFQNEAQLDKSGLPSDRFFAERPEGSVSTLKIQRTQQEDSAVYLCSSSLRGVGKEPQSFGPGTRLLVL.

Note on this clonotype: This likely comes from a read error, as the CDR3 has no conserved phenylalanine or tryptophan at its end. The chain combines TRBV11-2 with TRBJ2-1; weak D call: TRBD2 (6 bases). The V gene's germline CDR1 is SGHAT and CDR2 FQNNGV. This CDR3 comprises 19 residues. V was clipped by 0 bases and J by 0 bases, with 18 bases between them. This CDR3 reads CASSLDPSLAWTSYNEQFS. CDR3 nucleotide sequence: TGTGCCAGCAGCTTAGATCCCTCCCTAGCGTGGACCTCCTACAATGAGCAGTTCTCC.

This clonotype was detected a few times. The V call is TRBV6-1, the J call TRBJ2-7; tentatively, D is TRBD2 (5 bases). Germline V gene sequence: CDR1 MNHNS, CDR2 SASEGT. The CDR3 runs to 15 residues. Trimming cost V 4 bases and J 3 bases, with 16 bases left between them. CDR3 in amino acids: CASSAPNRGNYEQYF. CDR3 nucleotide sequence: TGTGCCAGCAGTGCTCCAAACAGAGGGAACTACGAGCAGTACTTC.

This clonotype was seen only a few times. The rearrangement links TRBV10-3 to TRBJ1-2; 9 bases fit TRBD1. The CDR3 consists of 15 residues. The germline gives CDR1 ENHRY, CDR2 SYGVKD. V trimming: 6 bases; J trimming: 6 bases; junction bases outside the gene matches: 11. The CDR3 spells CAIRDPGTGTNGYTF. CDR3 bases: TGTGCCATCAGGGACCCCGGGACAGGGACTAATGGCTACACCTTC.

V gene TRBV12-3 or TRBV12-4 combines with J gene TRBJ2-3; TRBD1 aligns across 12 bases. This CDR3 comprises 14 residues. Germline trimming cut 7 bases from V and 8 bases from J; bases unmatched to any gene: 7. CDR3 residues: CASIGDRGPRTQYF. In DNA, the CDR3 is TGTGCCAGCATCGGGGACAGGGGGCCTCGTACGCAGTATTTT.

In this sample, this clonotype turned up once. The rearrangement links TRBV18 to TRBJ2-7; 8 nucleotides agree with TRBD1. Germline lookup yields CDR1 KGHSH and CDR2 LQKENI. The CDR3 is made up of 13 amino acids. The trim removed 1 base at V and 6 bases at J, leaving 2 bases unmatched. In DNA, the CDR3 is TGTGCCAGCTCACCACTCACAGGGGGCGAGCAGTACTTC. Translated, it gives CASSPLTGGEQYF.

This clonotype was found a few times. CDR3 loop: CASSTQSTGSNEKLFF. The CDR3 DNA reads TGTGCCAGCAGCACCCAATCGACAGGGTCTAATGAAAAACTGTTTTTT. V gene TRBV7-9 combines with J gene TRBJ1-4, with 7 bases identical to TRBD1. The CDR3 consists of 16 residues. V dropped 5 bases and J dropped 3; count of bases not matched to a gene: 9. Germline CDR1 is SEHNR and CDR2 is FQNEAQ (reference sequence).

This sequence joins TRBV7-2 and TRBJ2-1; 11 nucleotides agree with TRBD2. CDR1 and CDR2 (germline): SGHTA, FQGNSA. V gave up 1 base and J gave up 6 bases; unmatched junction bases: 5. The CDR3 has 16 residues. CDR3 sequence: CASSLVALAGGNEQFF. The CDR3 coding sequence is TGTGCCAGCAGCTTAGTGGCTCTAGCGGGAGGCAATGAGCAGTTCTTC.

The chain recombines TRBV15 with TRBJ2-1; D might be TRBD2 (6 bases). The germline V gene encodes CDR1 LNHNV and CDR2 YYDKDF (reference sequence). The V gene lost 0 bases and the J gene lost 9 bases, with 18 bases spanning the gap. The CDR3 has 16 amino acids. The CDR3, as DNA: TGTGCCACCAGCAGAGAGAAGGCAGGGAGGTTCCGTGAGCAGTTCTTC. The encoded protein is CATSREKAGRFREQFF.

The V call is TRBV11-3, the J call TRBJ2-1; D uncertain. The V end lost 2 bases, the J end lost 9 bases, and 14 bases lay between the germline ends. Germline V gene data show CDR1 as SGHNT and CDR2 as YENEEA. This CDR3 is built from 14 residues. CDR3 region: CASSLRPFDGEQFF. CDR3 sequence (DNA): TGTGCCAGCAGCTTACGTCCATTTGATGGTGAGCAGTTCTTC.

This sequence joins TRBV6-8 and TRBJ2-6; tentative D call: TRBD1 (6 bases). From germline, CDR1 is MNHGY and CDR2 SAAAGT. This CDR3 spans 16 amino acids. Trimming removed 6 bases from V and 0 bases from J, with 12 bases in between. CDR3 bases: TGTGCCAGCAGAACCGAACAGGGCTCTGGGGCCAACGTCCTGACTTTC. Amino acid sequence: CASRTEQGSGANVLTF.

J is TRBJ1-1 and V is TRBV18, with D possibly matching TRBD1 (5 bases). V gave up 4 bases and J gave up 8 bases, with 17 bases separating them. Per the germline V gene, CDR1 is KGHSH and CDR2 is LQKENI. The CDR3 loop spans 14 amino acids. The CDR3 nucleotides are TGTGCCAGCTCACTCGGGGCCGCACGCGCCGAAGCTTTCTTT. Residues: CASSLGAARAEAFF. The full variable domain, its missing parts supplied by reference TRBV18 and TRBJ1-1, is NAGVMQNPRHLVRRRGQEARLRCSPMKGHSHVYWYRQLPEEGLKFMVYLQKENIIDESGMPKERFSAEFPKEGPSILRIQQVVRGDSAAYFCASSLGAARAEAFFGQGTRLTVV.

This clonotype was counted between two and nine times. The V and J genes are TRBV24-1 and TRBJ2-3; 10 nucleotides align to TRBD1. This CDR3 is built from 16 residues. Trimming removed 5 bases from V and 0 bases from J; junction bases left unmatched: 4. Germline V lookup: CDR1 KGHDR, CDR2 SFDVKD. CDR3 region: CATSGGTGDSTDTQYF. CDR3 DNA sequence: TGTGCCACCAGTGGCGGGACAGGGGATAGCACAGATACGCAGTATTTT.

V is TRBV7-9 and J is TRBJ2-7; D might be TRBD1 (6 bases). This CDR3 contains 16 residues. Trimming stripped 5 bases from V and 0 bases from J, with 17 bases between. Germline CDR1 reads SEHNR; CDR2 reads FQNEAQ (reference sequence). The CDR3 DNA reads TGTGCCAGCAGCACACGACAGGCGACGCTCTCCTACGAGCAGTACTTC. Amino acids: CASSTRQATLSYEQYF.

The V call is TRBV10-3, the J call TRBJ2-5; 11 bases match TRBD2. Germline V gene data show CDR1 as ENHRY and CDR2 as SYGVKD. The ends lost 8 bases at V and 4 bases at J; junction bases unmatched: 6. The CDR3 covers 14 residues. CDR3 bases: TGTGCCATCTCGGCTAGCGGGAGGTTAGAGACCCAGTACTTC. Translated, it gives CAISASGRLETQYF.

The CDR3 DNA is TGCAGTGCTAGAGATCCCGGTTCAGCTTTCTTT. The encoded protein is CSARDPGSAFF. The V call is TRBV20-1, the J call TRBJ1-1; D gene unclear. The CDR3 is 11 amino acids. Per germline, CDR1 DFQATT and CDR2 SNEGSKA (reference sequence). V shed 0 bases and J shed 10 bases, with 9 bases lying between them.

This CDR3 is CASSLSLWSSGVSGETQYF. The CDR3 bases are TGTGCCAGCAGCCTATCCCTCTGGTCTAGCGGGGTCAGCGGAGAGACCCAGTACTTC. J is TRBJ2-5 and V is TRBV11-2; 9 nucleotides align to TRBD2. Per the germline V gene, CDR1 is SGHAT and CDR2 is FQNNGV. J gave up 4 bases and V 5 bases, and 20 bases lay outside the gene matches. The CDR3 is 19 amino acids.

In DNA, the CDR3 is TGCGCCAGCAGCTCCGGACAGGCAAGGGATGAAAAACTGTTTTTT. This encodes CASSSGQARDEKLFF. The V call is TRBV5-1, the J call TRBJ1-4; 7 bases line up with TRBD1. V lost 3 bases to trimming and J lost 6 bases; unmatched junction nucleotides: 8. Germline CDR1 is SGHRS and CDR2 is YFSETQ. The CDR3 is 15 amino acids. Using reference TRBV5-1 and TRBJ1-4 for the parts outside the CDR3, the full variable domain is KAGVTQTPRYLIKTRGQQVTLSCSPISGHRSVSWYQQTPGQGLQFLFEYFSETQRNKGNFPGRFSGRQFSNSRSEMNVSTLELGDSALYLCASSSGQARDEKLFFGSGTQLSVL.

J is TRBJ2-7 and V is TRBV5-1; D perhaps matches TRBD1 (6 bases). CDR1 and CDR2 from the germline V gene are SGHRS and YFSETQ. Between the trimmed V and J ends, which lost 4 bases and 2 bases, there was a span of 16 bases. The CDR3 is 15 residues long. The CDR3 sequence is CASSKSGGGTYEQYF. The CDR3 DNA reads TGCGCCAGCAGCAAAAGTGGGGGCGGAACCTACGAGCAGTACTTC.

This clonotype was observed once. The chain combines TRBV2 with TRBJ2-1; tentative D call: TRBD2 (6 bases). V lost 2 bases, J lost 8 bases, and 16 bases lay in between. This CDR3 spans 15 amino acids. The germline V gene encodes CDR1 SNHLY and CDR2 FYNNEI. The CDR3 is CASSEIGVPGDEQFF. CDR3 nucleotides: TGTGCCAGCAGTGAAATAGGGGTGCCGGGGGATGAGCAGTTCTTC.

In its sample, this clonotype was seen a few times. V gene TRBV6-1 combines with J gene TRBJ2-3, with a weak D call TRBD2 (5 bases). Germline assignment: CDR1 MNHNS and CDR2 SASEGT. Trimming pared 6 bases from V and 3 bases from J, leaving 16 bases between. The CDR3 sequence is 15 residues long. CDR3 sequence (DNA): TGTGCCAGCAGGCGGAGTCCACTAGGGACAGATACGCAGTATTTT. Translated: CASRRSPLGTDTQYF.

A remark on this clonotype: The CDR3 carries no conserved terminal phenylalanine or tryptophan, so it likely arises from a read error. The CDR3 nucleotides read TGTGCCAGCAGCTTAGCGACTAGCGGTAACGAGCAGTACTTA. Translating gives CASSLATSGNEQYL. J is TRBJ2-7 and V is TRBV7-2; 9 bases line up with TRBD2. The CDR3 is 14 residues long. Germline CDR1 is SGHTA and CDR2 is FQGNSA. V lost 0 bases, J lost 5 bases, and 2 bases stayed unmatched.